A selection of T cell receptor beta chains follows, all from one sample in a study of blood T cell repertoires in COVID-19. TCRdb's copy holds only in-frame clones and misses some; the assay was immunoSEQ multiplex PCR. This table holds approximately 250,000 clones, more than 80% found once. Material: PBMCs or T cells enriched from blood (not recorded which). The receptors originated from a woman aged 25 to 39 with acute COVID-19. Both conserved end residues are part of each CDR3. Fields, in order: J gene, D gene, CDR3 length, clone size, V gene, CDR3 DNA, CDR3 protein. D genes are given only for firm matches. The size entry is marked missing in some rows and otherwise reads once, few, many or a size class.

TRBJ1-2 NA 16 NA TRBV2 TGTGCCAGCAGTGATGGCGGGGCAGGTTATGATTCTGGCTACACCTTC CASSDGGAGYDSGYTF
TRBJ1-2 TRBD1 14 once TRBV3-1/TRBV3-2 TGTGCCAGCAGCCCACGGGACAGGGCCCTGGGCTACACCTTC CASSPRDRALGYTF
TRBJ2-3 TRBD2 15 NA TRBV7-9 TGTGCCAGCAGCTCCGAGCGGGGCTATACAGATACGCAGTATTTT CASSSERGYTDTQYF
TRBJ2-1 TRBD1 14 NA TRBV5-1 TGCGCCAGCAGCGGGGGACAGGGTAGTGGTGAGCAGTTCTTC CASSGGQGSGEQFF
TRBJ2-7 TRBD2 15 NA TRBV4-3 TGCGCCAGCAGCCAAGAGTCTAGCGGGAGTTACGAGCAGTACTTC CASSQESSGSYEQYF
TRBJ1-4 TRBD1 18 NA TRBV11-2 TGTGCCAGCAGCTTAGCTTGGACAGGGACTGCAACTAATGAAAAACTGTTTTTT CASSLAWTGTATNEKLFF
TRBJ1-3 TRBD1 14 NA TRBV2 TGTGCCAGCAGGTCCGACAGGGCGGCAAACACCATATATTTT CASRSDRAANTIYF
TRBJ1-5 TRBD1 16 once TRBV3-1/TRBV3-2 TGTGCCAGCAGCCAGGGCGGAACAGGGGGGGGTCAGCCCCAGCATTTT CASSQGGTGGGQPQHF
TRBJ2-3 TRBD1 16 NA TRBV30 TGTGCCTGGAGCCTAGGTGGGGACAGACACACAGATACGCAGTATTTT CAWSLGGDRHTDTQYF
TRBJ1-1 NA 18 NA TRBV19 TGTGCCAGTAGTACCGCCCGGGGGGCCAAACAAGTGAACACTGAAGCTTTCTTT CASSTARGAKQVNTEAFF
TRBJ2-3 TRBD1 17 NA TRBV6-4 TGTGCCAGCAGCCAGCAGGGGGCGACTTTTAGCACAGATACGCAGTATTTT CASSQQGATFSTDTQYF
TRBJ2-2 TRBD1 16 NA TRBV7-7 TGTGCTAGCAGCCAACAGGGGGCAGGGAATACCGGGGAGCTGTTTTTT CASSQQGAGNTGELFF
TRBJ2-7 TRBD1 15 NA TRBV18 TGTGCCAGCTCATTTGACAGGGGCGATTCCTACGAGCAGTACTTC CASSFDRGDSYEQYF
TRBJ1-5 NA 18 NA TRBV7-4 TGTGCCAGCAGGGCACGGGACATAAGTTGGGATAGCAATCAGCCCCAGCATTTT CASRARDISWDSNQPQHF
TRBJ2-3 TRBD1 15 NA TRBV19 TGTGCCAGTAGTATCCCGGGACAGGGTGAAGATACGCAGTATTTT CASSIPGQGEDTQYF
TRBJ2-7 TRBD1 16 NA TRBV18 TGTGCCAGCTCACGACCAGGGGGACAACACCACGACGAGCAGTACTTC CASSRPGGQHHDEQYF
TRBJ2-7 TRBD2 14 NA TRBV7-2 TGTGCCAGCAGCTACCCTAGCGGGACGTACGAGCAGTACTTC CASSYPSGTYEQYF
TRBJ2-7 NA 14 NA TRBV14 TGTGCCAGCAGGGCTAGCGCGACTACCTACGAGCAGTACTTC CASRASATTYEQYF
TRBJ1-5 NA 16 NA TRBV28 TGTGCCAGCAGTGGGCAGTATACTTATAGCAATCAGCCCCAGCATTTT CASSGQYTYSNQPQHF
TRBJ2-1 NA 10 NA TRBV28 TGTGCCAGCAGCGGGTATGAGCAGTTCTTC CASSGYEQFF
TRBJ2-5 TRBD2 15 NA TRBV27 TGTGCCAGCAGTTTCGGGACTATTAGAGGGGAGACCCAGTACTTC CASSFGTIRGETQYF
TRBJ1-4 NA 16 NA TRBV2 TGTGCCAGCAGTGAATCAGGGGCCCTCATCAATGAAAAACTGTTTTTT CASSESGALINEKLFF
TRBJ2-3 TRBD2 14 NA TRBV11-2 TGTGCCAGCAGCTTTAACGGCGGGAGGGATACGCAGTATTTT CASSFNGGRDTQYF
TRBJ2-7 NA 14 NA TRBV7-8 TGTGCCAGCAGCTTAATGGGGGCCTTCTACGAGCAGTACTTC CASSLMGAFYEQYF
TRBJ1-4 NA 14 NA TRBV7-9 TGTGCCAGCAACACAGGCGCAACTAATGAAAAACTGTTTTTT CASNTGATNEKLFF
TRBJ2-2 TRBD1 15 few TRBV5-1 TGCGCCAGCAGCACGCCGGGACAGGGTGCCGGGGAGCTGTTTTTT CASSTPGQGAGELFF
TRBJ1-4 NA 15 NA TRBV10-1 TGCGCCAGCAGCGGGGGGAGTGCAACTAATGAAAAACTGTTTTTT CASSGGSATNEKLFF
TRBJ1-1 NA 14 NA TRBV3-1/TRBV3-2 TGTGCCAGCACTCCCCGGGGAGAGGGCACTGAAGCTTTCTTT CASTPRGEGTEAFF
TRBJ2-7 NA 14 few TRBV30 TGTGCCTGGAGCCCCGGGACTGGGGACTACGAGCAGTACTTC CAWSPGTGDYEQYF
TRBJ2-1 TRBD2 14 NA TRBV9 TGTGCCAGCAGCTTAGCGGGAGGTCACAATGAGCAGTTCTTC CASSLAGGHNEQFF
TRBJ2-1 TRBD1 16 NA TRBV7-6 TGTGCCAGCAGCGTGGGACAGGGGGGCTCCTACAATGAGCAGTTCTTC CASSVGQGGSYNEQFF
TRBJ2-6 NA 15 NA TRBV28 TGTGCCAGCAGTTTGGTGGCATCTGGGGCCAACGTCCTGACTTTC CASSLVASGANVLTF
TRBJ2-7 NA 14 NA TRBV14 TGTGCCAGCAGCCATGAACAGGGCTTGAGGGAGCAGTACTTC CASSHEQGLREQYF
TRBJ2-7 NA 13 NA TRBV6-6 TGTGCCAGCCAATCGGGGATTTCCTACGAGCAGTACTTC CASQSGISYEQYF
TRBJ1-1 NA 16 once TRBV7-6 TGTGCCAGCAGCTCAACCCCAGCCCCCGCAGGTGGTGAAGCTTTCTTT CASSSTPAPAGGEAFF
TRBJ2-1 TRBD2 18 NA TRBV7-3 TGTGCCAGCAGTTCCTCAGGGGCGGGAGGTAGCTCCTACAATGAGCAGTTCTTC CASSSSGAGGSSYNEQFF
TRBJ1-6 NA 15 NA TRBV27 TGTGCCAGCAGTCAGGGTAGAGTGAATAATTCACCCCTCCACTTT CASSQGRVNNSPLHF
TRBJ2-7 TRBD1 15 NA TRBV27 TGTGCCAGCAGTTATACAGGGGGAAATGGCTACGAGCAGTACTTC CASSYTGGNGYEQYF
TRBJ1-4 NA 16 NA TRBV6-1 TGTGCCAGCAGTGAAGCGATAGGAGGGTTTGATGAAAAACTGTTTTTT CASSEAIGGFDEKLFF
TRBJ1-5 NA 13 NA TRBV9 TGTGCCAGCAGCGACATGGGCAATCAGCCCCAGCATTTT CASSDMGNQPQHF
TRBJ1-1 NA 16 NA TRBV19 TGTGCCAGTAGTAAGGTGTTCGGGATTTCATCCGCTGAAGCTTTCTTT CASSKVFGISSAEAFF
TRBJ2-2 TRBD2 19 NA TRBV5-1 TGCGCCAGCAGCCTGGGACTAGCGGGAGTAGTAGCGAACACCGGGGAGCTGTTTTTT CASSLGLAGVVANTGELFF
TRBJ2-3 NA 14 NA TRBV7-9 TGTGCCAGCAGCTCACCCGCGGGCCCAGATACGCAGTATTTT CASSSPAGPDTQYF
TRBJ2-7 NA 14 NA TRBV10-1 TGCGCCAGCAGTGACCCTAGCGCACACTACGAGCAGTACTTC CASSDPSAHYEQYF
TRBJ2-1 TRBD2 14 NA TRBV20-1 TGCAGTGCTAGTCGAGCGGGAGGGATAAATGAGCAGTTCTTC CSASRAGGINEQFF
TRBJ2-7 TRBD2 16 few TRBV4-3 TGCGCCAGCAGCCAAGCTCCCCTGGCGGGAGAGAACGAGCAGTACTTC CASSQAPLAGENEQYF
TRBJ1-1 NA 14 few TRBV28 TGTGCCAGCAGTTTGTACAGTATGAACACTGAAGCTTTCTTT CASSLYSMNTEAFF
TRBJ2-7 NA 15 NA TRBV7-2 TGTGCCAGCATCGCAAGAGCTCAGGGTCCCTACGAGCAGTACTTC CASIARAQGPYEQYF
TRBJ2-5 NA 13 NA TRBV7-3 TGTGCCAGCAGCATTAACAACCAAGAGACCCAGTACTTC CASSINNQETQYF
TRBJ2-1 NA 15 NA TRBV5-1 TGCGCCAGCAGCAATAGCGAGAGCTCCTACAATGAGCAGTTCTTC CASSNSESSYNEQFF
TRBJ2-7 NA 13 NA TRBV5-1 TGCGCCAGCAGAGGAACAGGCCTCGACGAGCAGTACTTC CASRGTGLDEQYF
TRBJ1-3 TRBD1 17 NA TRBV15 TGTGCCACCAGCAGAGATTTAATACAGGGGAGAGGAAACACCATATATTTT CATSRDLIQGRGNTIYF
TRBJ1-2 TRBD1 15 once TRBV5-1 TGCGCCAGCAGCCACCGGGACAGTAAGTCCTATGGCTACACCTTC CASSHRDSKSYGYTF
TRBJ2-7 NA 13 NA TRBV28 TGTGCCAGCAGTGAGACAGGCTCCTACGAGCAGTACTTC CASSETGSYEQYF
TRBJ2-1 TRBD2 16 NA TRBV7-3 TGTGCCAGCAGCTCGATAGCGGGAGCTCACTACAATGAGCAGTTCTTC CASSSIAGAHYNEQFF